Below, 27 T cell receptor beta chains from the same sample are listed, as sequenced in a study of CD8 T cells in ankylosing spondylitis. TCRdb re-derived calls from the 5' RACE reads in MiXCR, one entry per CDR3 protein. The table shows some 200,000 distinct CDR3 sequences, with about 13% occurring only once. What was sequenced was blood, either unsorted or a sorted T cell fraction (not recorded which). Receptor source: a male donor with ankylosing spondylitis or in good health (not recorded which).

This clonotype was detected many times. The rearrangement uses TRBV11-2 and TRBJ2-7, with D possibly matching TRBD2 (5 bases). CDR1 is SGHAT and CDR2 is FQNNGV in the germline V gene. Trimming removed 1 base from V and 2 bases from J, with 12 bases in between. The CDR3 runs 15 residues. The CDR3 nucleotides are TGTGCCAGCAGCTTAGTAGCGAGCGCAGCCTACGAGCAGTACTTC. Its protein is CASSLVASAAYEQYF.

The V and J genes are TRBV5-1 and TRBJ1-1; D remains unclear. V dropped 4 bases and J dropped 3 bases, with 13 bases sitting between them. There are 14 residues in the CDR3. Germline V gives CDR1 SGHRS, CDR2 YFSETQ. CDR3 residues: CASSPRVADTEAFF. CDR3 nucleotides: TGCGCCAGCAGCCCCCGGGTCGCGGACACTGAAGCTTTCTTT.

This clonotype was seen many times. The chain has TRBV12-3 or TRBV12-4 and TRBJ2-1; TRBD2 agrees at 9 bases. The CDR3 consists of 15 residues. V gave up 1 base and J gave up 6 bases; unmatched junction bases: 4. The CDR3 DNA reads as TGTGCCAGCAGTTTAGGCGGGGGGGGAGGCAATGAGCAGTTCTTC. It yields the protein CASSLGGGGGNEQFF.

This clonotype was seen only a few times. This chain links TRBV4-2 with TRBJ2-7; 9 nucleotides align to TRBD1. The CDR3 extends over 15 amino acids. Germline V gene lookup returns CDR1 LGHNA and CDR2 YNFKEQ. V shed 1 base, J shed 6 bases, and the junction held 7 bases outside the gene matches. In DNA form, the CDR3 reads TGTGCCAGCAGCCAAGGGACAGGGGCCGTGGCCGAGCAGTACTTC. This codes for CASSQGTGAVAEQYF.

The V gene is TRBV5-6, the J gene TRBJ2-7; TRBD1 might be the D (6 bases). In germline, CDR1 is SGHDT, CDR2 YYEEEE. The CDR3 totals 12 residues. V was shortened by 0 bases and J by 9 bases, with 10 bases between the two germline ends. The CDR3 nucleotides read TGTGCCAGCAGCTTGGGACAGGCGGTGCAGTACTTC. Residues: CASSLGQAVQYF.

This clonotype was counted many times. The chain employs TRBV4-1 and TRBJ2-1; maybe TRBD2 (5 bases). Germline CDR1 reads MGHRA; CDR2 reads YSYEKL. The ends were cut back, 3 bases at V and 2 bases at J, with 11 bases in the middle. The CDR3 length is 15 residues. The CDR3 DNA sequence: TGCGCCAGCAGCCATCCCCGGGGAGCCTACAATGAGCAGTTCTTC. It specifies CASSHPRGAYNEQFF.

This clonotype was counted between two and nine times. The chain links TRBV7-9 to TRBJ1-4; 9 positions agree with TRBD1. This CDR3 region has 14 residues. In germline, CDR1 is SEHNR, CDR2 FQNEAQ (reference sequence). The V and J ends lost 4 bases and 7 bases, in that order; junction bases with no gene match: 4. This CDR3 reads CASSSDRGSEKLFF. The CDR3, as DNA: TGTGCCAGCAGCTCGGACAGGGGTTCTGAAAAACTGTTTTTT.

This clonotype was detected only a few times. The rearrangement links TRBV7-9 to TRBJ2-3; TRBD2 might be the D (6 bases). This CDR3 contains 15 residues. The V end was cut by 4 bases, the J end by 4 bases, with 15 bases between. Per the germline V gene, CDR1 is SEHNR and CDR2 is FQNEAQ (reference sequence). The CDR3 region has the DNA TGTGCCAGCAGCTCCTCGGGGGATCCCGCAGATACGCAGTATTTT. The encoded protein is CASSSSGDPADTQYF. Drawing the rest from reference TRBV7-9 and TRBJ2-3, the complete variable domain is DTGVSQNPRHKITKRGQNVTFRCDPISEHNRLYWYRQTLGQGPEFLTYFQNEAQLEKSRLLSDRFSAERPKGSFSTLEIQRTEQGDSAMYLCASSSSGDPADTQYFGPGTRLTVL.

This chain uses TRBV20-1 with TRBJ2-1; TRBD2 matches 11 bases. The length of the CDR3 is 15 residues. V lost 5 bases and J lost 7; bases outside the gene matches: 10. Germline V gives CDR1 DFQATT, CDR2 SNEGSKA (reference sequence). Written as DNA, the CDR3 is TGCAGTGCTTACAGACTAGCGGGGTCTTCGAATGAGCAGTTCTTC. As protein: CSAYRLAGSSNEQFF.

Many counts were recorded for this clonotype. The V call is TRBV27, the J call TRBJ2-2, with D uncertain. CDR3 length: 13 residues. With 4 bases removed from V and 2 bases from J, the gap between germline ends came to 5 bases. Germline V gene lookup returns CDR1 MNHEY and CDR2 SMNVEV (reference sequence). CDR3 nucleotides: TGTGCCAGCAGTTACCATAACACCGGGGAGCTGTTTTTT. This gives the protein CASSYHNTGELFF.

This chain joins TRBV5-1 and TRBJ2-2, with 8 positions matching TRBD1. V was pared by 2 bases and J by 3 bases, with 6 bases of the junction left unmatched. Germline-derived CDR1 and CDR2 are SGHRS and YFSETQ. This CDR3 comprises 16 residues. As DNA, the CDR3 is TGCGCCAGCAGCTTCGGGCAGGGGGCGGACACCGGGGAGCTGTTTTTT. The encoded protein is CASSFGQGADTGELFF. The variable domain in full, with the rest retrieved from reference TRBV5-1 and TRBJ2-2, is KAGVTQTPRYLIKTRGQQVTLSCSPISGHRSVSWYQQTPGQGLQFLFEYFSETQRNKGNFPGRFSGRQFSNSRSEMNVSTLELGDSALYLCASSFGQGADTGELFFGEGSRLTVL.

This chain links TRBV9 with TRBJ1-1; unclear D gene. CDR3 length: 12 residues. CDR1 SGDLS and CDR2 YYNGEE come from the germline V gene. The V and J ends lost 8 bases and 1 base respectively, with 9 bases between them. CDR3 sequence: CASSQQNTEAFF. As DNA, the CDR3 is TGTGCCAGTTCGCAGCAGAACACTGAAGCTTTCTTT.

The sample holds many counts of this clonotype. Compared with germline, one end of the junction differs, possibly owing to a read error. The V and J genes are TRBV12-3 or TRBV12-4 and TRBJ2-3; TRBD2 matches 7 bases. The length of the CDR3 is 11 residues. The CDR3 loop is CASGSGPREDF. The CDR3 DNA is TGTGCCAGCGGGTCGGGGCCCCGGGAGGATTTT.

This clonotype has a handful of counts. The chain carries TRBV12-3 or TRBV12-4 and TRBJ2-1; TRBD2 matches 12 bases. The length of the CDR3 is 12 residues. V was pared by 4 bases and J by 14 bases, with 3 bases of the junction left unmatched. CDR3 sequence: CASSSRLAGEFF. As DNA, the CDR3 is TGTGCCAGCAGTTCGAGACTAGCGGGAGAGTTCTTC.

This clonotype occurred a few times. This rearrangement joins TRBV15 to TRBJ1-1; a weak D match, TRBD1 (5 bases). The ends were cut back, 5 bases at V and 4 bases at J, with 17 bases in the middle. Germline V lookup: CDR1 LNHNV, CDR2 YYDKDF (reference sequence). This CDR3 spans 15 amino acids. The CDR3, as DNA: TGTGCCACCAGCCCCGCCCGGGGCCTGAGCACTGAAGCTTTCTTT. This translates into CATSPARGLSTEAFF.

The V and J genes are TRBV20-1 and TRBJ2-3; 11 nucleotides line up with TRBD2. The germline V gene has CDR1 DFQATT and CDR2 SNEGSKA (reference sequence). After removal of 3 bases from V and 4 bases from J, the junction contained 12 bases not matched to a gene. The CDR3 is 17 amino acids. CDR3 residues: CSASPGTSGREADTQYF. CDR3 in DNA: TGCAGTGCTAGTCCGGGAACTAGCGGGAGAGAGGCAGATACGCAGTATTTT.

This clonotype came up a few times. The CDR3 loop reads CATSDFPLAGGLGSYNEQFF. As DNA, the CDR3 is TGTGCCACCAGTGATTTTCCCCTAGCGGGAGGGTTGGGCTCCTACAATGAGCAGTTCTTC. The chain has TRBV24-1 and TRBJ2-1; 12 bases line up with TRBD2. This CDR3 has 20 residues. V lost 1 base to trimming and J lost 0 bases; unmatched junction nucleotides: 9. Germline CDR1 and CDR2: KGHDR and SFDVKD.

The chain is built from TRBV2 and TRBJ2-2; 7 nucleotides match TRBD2. CDR1 and CDR2 (germline): SNHLY, FYNNEI. V shed 10 bases and J 7 bases; nucleotides not matched to a gene: 15. This CDR3 comprises 15 residues. The CDR3 nucleotides are TGTGCCACCAAAACTAAGACTAGCTATTTCGGGGAGCTGTTTTTT. Amino acids: CATKTKTSYFGELFF.

This clonotype was seen repeatedly, ten times or more. This sequence joins TRBV5-1 and TRBJ1-1; 7 bases agree with TRBD1. CDR3 length: 14 amino acids. CDR1 is SGHRS, CDR2 YFSETQ, per germline. V gave up 2 bases and J gave up 3 bases; unmatched junction bases: 4. The CDR3 nucleotides are TGCGCCAGCAGCTTCACAGGGGCGGACACTGAAGCTTTCTTT. The encoded protein is CASSFTGADTEAFF.

This chain links TRBV6-5 with TRBJ1-1; D may be TRBD1 (5 bases). The V end lost 2 bases, the J end lost 0 bases, and 7 bases lay between the germline ends. CDR3 length: 14 amino acids. CDR1 is MNHEY, CDR2 SVGAGI, per germline. In DNA, the CDR3 is TGTGCCAGCAGTTACGGGGCGGTGAACACTGAAGCTTTCTTT. Protein product: CASSYGAVNTEAFF.

V is TRBV20-1 and J is TRBJ1-1; unclear D gene. This CDR3 spans 13 amino acids. V was cut by 0 bases and J by 5 bases, with 10 bases left in between. CDR1 is DFQATT and CDR2 is SNEGSKA in the germline V gene (reference sequence). CDR3 coding DNA: TGCAGTGCTAGAGAGGGGATTTGGACTGAAGCTTTCTTT. Amino acids: CSAREGIWTEAFF.

CDR3 region: CSASARLAGGKEQFF. The CDR3 DNA sequence: TGCAGTGCTAGTGCCCGACTAGCGGGGGGTAAGGAGCAGTTCTTC. V and J are TRBV20-1 and TRBJ2-1; 13 bases line up with TRBD2. The J segment lost 10 bases and the V segment lost 3 bases, leaving 9 bases of the junction unmatched. Germline assignment: CDR1 DFQATT and CDR2 SNEGSKA (reference sequence). The CDR3 loop spans 15 amino acids.

This clonotype was observed at least ten times. This rearrangement joins TRBV12-3 or TRBV12-4 to TRBJ2-7; possibly TRBD1 for D (6 bases). The CDR3 has 15 amino acids. V gave up 9 bases and J gave up 3 bases, with 21 bases separating them. This CDR3 is CASHPRLGQIYEQYF. The DNA of the CDR3 is TGTGCCAGTCACCCACGGTTGGGACAAATCTACGAGCAGTACTTC.

J is TRBJ1-1 and V is TRBV4-1; D is uncertain. V was cut by 3 bases and J by 4 bases, with 12 bases left in between. Germline V gene lookup returns CDR1 MGHRA and CDR2 YSYEKL. This CDR3 comprises 14 residues. CDR3 protein: CASSQYNEGTEAFF. In DNA form, the CDR3 reads TGCGCCAGCAGCCAGTACAACGAGGGCACTGAAGCTTTCTTT.

The V call is TRBV10-1, the J call TRBJ2-2; a possible D gene is TRBD1 (6 bases). The V end lost 8 bases, the J end lost 8 bases, and 12 bases lay between the germline ends. The V gene's germline CDR1 is WNHNN and CDR2 SYGVQD (reference sequence). The length of the CDR3 is 12 residues. CDR3 bases: TGCGCCAGCGTACAGGGAACGGGGGAGCTGTTTTTT. It encodes CASVQGTGELFF.

This clonotype was counted a few times. This rearrangement joins TRBV21-1 to TRBJ1-5. TRBV21-1 constitutes a pseudogene. The CDR3 has 16 residues. Here the CDR3 reads CASSKALGKGNQPQHF. Here the CDR3 DNA reads TGTGCCAGCAGCAAAGCGCTCGGTAAGGGCAATCAGCCCCAGCATTTT.

This clonotype was counted many times. The rearrangement joins TRBV25-1 to TRBJ1-1; D might be TRBD1 (5 bases). V was trimmed by 5 bases and J by 4 bases, leaving 14 bases between them. The CDR3 loop spans 14 amino acids. Per germline, CDR1 MGHDK and CDR2 SYGVNS. The CDR3 DNA is TGTGCCAGCAGTCCTGGGGCAGGTGGCACTGAAGCTTTCTTT. Translated, it gives CASSPGAGGTEAFF.